These T cell receptor beta chains were read from a single sample in a study of blood T cell repertoires in COVID-19. Libraries were prepared by immunoSEQ multiplex PCR; TCRdb keeps only in-frame clonotypes and omits some of them. In the table there are 150,000 to 200,000 clones, over 85% of which are singletons. Input material: peripheral blood. The receptors originated from a woman aged 45-60 years with acute or convalescent COVID-19. Both conserved end residues are part of each CDR3. Each record gives: clone size, V gene, D gene, J gene, CDR3 protein, CDR3 DNA. A D gene is named only where the DNA matches it firmly. Expanded clones are given a class, and other clones once, few, many or no size at all.

clone size: -
V gene: TRBV19
D gene: TRBD1
J gene: TRBJ1-5
CDR3 protein: CASSTGTVGNQPQHF
CDR3 DNA: TGTGCCAGTAGTACCGGGACAGTGGGGAACCAGCCCCAGCATTTT

clone size: -
V gene: TRBV18
D gene: -
J gene: TRBJ1-5
CDR3 protein: CASSRREGQPQHF
CDR3 DNA: TGTGCCAGCTCACGAAGGGAGGGGCAGCCCCAGCATTTT

clone size: -
V gene: TRBV6-2/TRBV6-3
D gene: -
J gene: TRBJ2-7
CDR3 protein: CASSYEGSYEQYF
CDR3 DNA: TGTGCCAGCAGTTACGAGGGCAGCTACGAGCAGTACTTC

clone size: -
V gene: TRBV2
D gene: -
J gene: TRBJ1-2
CDR3 protein: CASSEIVGAGYTF
CDR3 DNA: TGTGCCAGCAGTGAAATAGTGGGCGCGGGCTACACCTTC

clone size: -
V gene: TRBV5-1
D gene: TRBD1
J gene: TRBJ1-5
CDR3 protein: CASRRGTGASQPQHF
CDR3 DNA: TGCGCCAGCAGGCGTGGGACAGGGGCGTCCCAGCCCCAGCATTTT

clone size: -
V gene: TRBV10-3
D gene: -
J gene: TRBJ2-7
CDR3 protein: CATTRQASYEQYF
CDR3 DNA: TGTGCCACCACAAGACAGGCCTCCTACGAGCAGTACTTC

clone size: -
V gene: TRBV13
D gene: TRBD1
J gene: TRBJ1-6
CDR3 protein: CASSLGTGTNSPLHF
CDR3 DNA: TGTGCCAGCAGCTTAGGGACAGGGACAAATTCACCCCTCCACTTT

clone size: -
V gene: TRBV7-4
D gene: TRBD1
J gene: TRBJ1-4
CDR3 protein: CASSSPLDRGTNEKLFF
CDR3 DNA: TGTGCCAGCAGCTCACCGTTAGACAGGGGCACTAATGAAAAACTGTTTTTT

clone size: -
V gene: TRBV28
D gene: TRBD1
J gene: TRBJ1-1
CDR3 protein: CASSLPGTGGNEAFF
CDR3 DNA: TGTGCCAGCAGTTTACCGGGGACAGGGGGTAATGAAGCTTTCTTT

clone size: -
V gene: TRBV7-9
D gene: TRBD1
J gene: TRBJ2-7
CDR3 protein: CASSSRTGSLSSYEQYF
CDR3 DNA: TGTGCCAGCAGCTCTAGGACAGGATCTCTTAGCTCCTACGAGCAGTACTTC

clone size: -
V gene: TRBV5-1
D gene: TRBD2
J gene: TRBJ2-2
CDR3 protein: CASSDSSGAGELFF
CDR3 DNA: TGCGCCAGCAGCGACTCTAGCGGGGCCGGGGAGCTGTTTTTT

clone size: -
V gene: TRBV24-1
D gene: TRBD2
J gene: TRBJ2-3
CDR3 protein: CATSGTSGGAPDTQYF
CDR3 DNA: TGTGCCACCAGTGGGACTAGCGGGGGGGCACCAGATACGCAGTATTTT

clone size: -
V gene: TRBV9
D gene: -
J gene: TRBJ1-3
CDR3 protein: CASSVLGVSGNTIYF
CDR3 DNA: TGTGCCAGCAGCGTACTAGGGGTCTCTGGAAACACCATATATTTT

clone size: -
V gene: TRBV6-5
D gene: TRBD1
J gene: TRBJ2-4
CDR3 protein: CASSSTGVSKNIQYF
CDR3 DNA: TGTGCCAGCAGTTCTACAGGGGTTAGCAAAAACATTCAGTACTTC

clone size: -
V gene: TRBV30
D gene: -
J gene: TRBJ1-5
CDR3 protein: CAWSSGGRPQHF
CDR3 DNA: TGTGCCTGGAGTAGCGGGGGACGGCCCCAGCATTTT

clone size: few
V gene: TRBV4-3
D gene: -
J gene: TRBJ2-3
CDR3 protein: CASSQDNSDTQYF
CDR3 DNA: TGCGCCAGCAGCCAAGATAACTCAGATACGCAGTATTTT

clone size: once
V gene: TRBV7-2
D gene: -
J gene: TRBJ2-7
CDR3 protein: CASSLAGGYEQYF
CDR3 DNA: TGTGCCAGCAGCTTAGCAGGGGGCTACGAGCAGTACTTC

clone size: -
V gene: TRBV28
D gene: TRBD1
J gene: TRBJ2-5
CDR3 protein: CASSFPPGRGLETQYF
CDR3 DNA: TGTGCCAGCAGTTTTCCGCCGGGCAGGGGGCTAGAGACCCAGTACTTC

clone size: once
V gene: TRBV24-1
D gene: TRBD1
J gene: TRBJ1-2
CDR3 protein: CATSGPAGTGGQKSGGYTF
CDR3 DNA: TGTGCCACCAGTGGACCTGCCGGGACAGGGGGCCAAAAGAGTGGTGGCTACACCTTC

clone size: once
V gene: TRBV6-5
D gene: -
J gene: TRBJ1-1
CDR3 protein: CASSPNGANTEAFF
CDR3 DNA: TGTGCCAGCAGCCCAAACGGAGCGAACACTGAAGCTTTCTTT

clone size: -
V gene: TRBV30
D gene: TRBD1
J gene: TRBJ2-7
CDR3 protein: CAWRIQGAGEQYF
CDR3 DNA: TGTGCCTGGAGGATCCAGGGGGCGGGCGAGCAGTACTTC

clone size: -
V gene: TRBV29-1
D gene: -
J gene: TRBJ1-1
CDR3 protein: CSVSGTPFEAFF
CDR3 DNA: TGCAGCGTCTCCGGGACACCCTTTGAAGCTTTCTTT

clone size: -
V gene: TRBV5-1
D gene: TRBD2
J gene: TRBJ2-3
CDR3 protein: CASRAGGLDTQYF
CDR3 DNA: TGCGCCTCCCGAGCGGGGGGGCTAGATACGCAGTATTTT

clone size: -
V gene: TRBV19
D gene: -
J gene: TRBJ1-2
CDR3 protein: CASAGYLNYGYTF
CDR3 DNA: TGTGCCAGTGCAGGGTACTTGAACTATGGCTACACCTTC

clone size: -
V gene: TRBV2
D gene: -
J gene: TRBJ1-2
CDR3 protein: CASSEAQGLGGYTF
CDR3 DNA: TGTGCCAGCAGTGAAGCGCAGGGCTTGGGAGGCTACACCTTC

clone size: once
V gene: TRBV7-9
D gene: TRBD2
J gene: TRBJ2-7
CDR3 protein: CASSQRGFYEQYF
CDR3 DNA: TGTGCCAGCAGCCAGCGGGGCTTCTACGAGCAGTACTTC

clone size: -
V gene: TRBV19
D gene: -
J gene: TRBJ2-1
CDR3 protein: CATPGGINEQFF
CDR3 DNA: TGTGCCACACCCGGAGGGATTAATGAGCAGTTCTTC

clone size: few
V gene: TRBV24-1
D gene: -
J gene: TRBJ2-1
CDR3 protein: CATQESYNEQFF
CDR3 DNA: TGTGCCACCCAAGAGAGTTACAATGAGCAGTTCTTC

clone size: once
V gene: TRBV6-2/TRBV6-3
D gene: TRBD1
J gene: TRBJ1-1
CDR3 protein: CASSQTGKRTEAFF
CDR3 DNA: TGTGCCAGCAGCCAGACAGGGAAGAGGACTGAAGCTTTCTTT

clone size: -
V gene: TRBV2
D gene: TRBD2
J gene: TRBJ2-3
CDR3 protein: CASIRAGESTDTQYF
CDR3 DNA: TGTGCCAGCATTCGAGCGGGGGAAAGCACAGATACGCAGTATTTT

clone size: -
V gene: TRBV7-8
D gene: -
J gene: TRBJ2-1
CDR3 protein: CASSLGGQSSYNEQFF
CDR3 DNA: TGTGCCAGCAGCTTGGGGGGGCAGAGCTCCTACAATGAGCAGTTCTTC

clone size: -
V gene: TRBV5-1
D gene: TRBD1
J gene: TRBJ2-2
CDR3 protein: CASSLGQGTGELFF
CDR3 DNA: TGCGCCAGCAGCTTGGGACAGGGCACCGGGGAGCTGTTTTTT

clone size: -
V gene: TRBV28
D gene: TRBD1
J gene: TRBJ2-4
CDR3 protein: CASSFYPRGSNIQYF
CDR3 DNA: TGTGCCAGCAGTTTCTACCCCAGGGGGTCGAACATTCAGTACTTC

clone size: -
V gene: TRBV6-5
D gene: -
J gene: TRBJ1-3
CDR3 protein: CASTPDLGSGNTIYF
CDR3 DNA: TGTGCCAGCACCCCCGATCTCGGGTCTGGAAACACCATATATTTT

clone size: -
V gene: TRBV28
D gene: -
J gene: TRBJ2-1
CDR3 protein: CASSLAREWGNEQFF
CDR3 DNA: TGTGCCAGCAGTTTGGCCCGGGAGTGGGGTAATGAGCAGTTCTTC

clone size: -
V gene: TRBV3-1/TRBV3-2
D gene: -
J gene: TRBJ1-1
CDR3 protein: CASSLPGGEAFF
CDR3 DNA: TGTGCCAGCAGCTTACCCGGAGGTGAAGCTTTCTTT

clone size: -
V gene: TRBV7-9
D gene: TRBD2
J gene: TRBJ2-6
CDR3 protein: CASTAGGAGANVLTF
CDR3 DNA: TGTGCCAGCACCGCGGGGGGAGCTGGGGCCAACGTCCTGACTTTC

clone size: -
V gene: TRBV9
D gene: -
J gene: TRBJ1-1
CDR3 protein: CASSGTTANTEAFF
CDR3 DNA: TGTGCCAGCAGCGGGACGACAGCGAACACTGAAGCTTTCTTT

clone size: -
V gene: TRBV24-1
D gene: -
J gene: TRBJ1-2
CDR3 protein: CATSDSWQGNGYTF
CDR3 DNA: TGTGCCACCAGTGATTCATGGCAGGGGAATGGCTACACCTTC

clone size: -
V gene: TRBV2
D gene: TRBD1
J gene: TRBJ1-6
CDR3 protein: CASSGGQSSYNSPLHF
CDR3 DNA: TGTGCCAGCAGTGGGGGACAGAGCTCCTATAATTCACCCCTCCACTTT

clone size: -
V gene: TRBV27
D gene: -
J gene: TRBJ2-4
CDR3 protein: CASSFMAKNIQYF
CDR3 DNA: TGTGCCAGCAGTTTTATGGCCAAAAACATTCAGTACTTC

clone size: -
V gene: TRBV30
D gene: TRBD1
J gene: TRBJ1-2
CDR3 protein: CAWSTGTGAYGYTF
CDR3 DNA: TGTGCCTGGAGTACGGGGACAGGGGCCTATGGCTACACCTTC

clone size: -
V gene: TRBV11-2
D gene: TRBD2
J gene: TRBJ2-1
CDR3 protein: CASSPAGENEQFF
CDR3 DNA: TGTGCCAGCAGCCCAGCGGGGGAGAATGAGCAGTTCTTC

clone size: -
V gene: TRBV7-8
D gene: -
J gene: TRBJ1-2
CDR3 protein: CASSTQGGPGFGGYTF
CDR3 DNA: TGTGCCAGCAGCACACAAGGGGGACCTGGCTTTGGGGGCTACACCTTC

clone size: -
V gene: TRBV19
D gene: TRBD1
J gene: TRBJ1-2
CDR3 protein: CATLESGTAYGYTF
CDR3 DNA: TGTGCCACTCTAGAGTCAGGGACAGCCTATGGCTACACCTTC

clone size: -
V gene: TRBV2
D gene: -
J gene: TRBJ2-3
CDR3 protein: CASLQRLTDTQYF
CDR3 DNA: TGTGCCAGCCTCCAGCGGCTCACAGATACGCAGTATTTT

clone size: -
V gene: TRBV4-1
D gene: TRBD2
J gene: TRBJ2-7
CDR3 protein: CASSQAGGSAGGSVEQYF
CDR3 DNA: TGCGCCAGCAGCCAGGCCGGGGGGAGTGCAGGCGGCTCGGTGGAGCAGTACTTC

clone size: -
V gene: TRBV7-8
D gene: TRBD2
J gene: TRBJ2-7
CDR3 protein: CAVTSGRWDYEQYF
CDR3 DNA: TGTGCCGTTACGAGCGGGAGGTGGGACTACGAGCAGTACTTC

clone size: few
V gene: TRBV7-2
D gene: TRBD1
J gene: TRBJ1-1
CDR3 protein: CASSADRGTEAFF
CDR3 DNA: TGTGCCAGCAGCGCCGACAGGGGCACTGAAGCTTTCTTT

clone size: -
V gene: TRBV5-6
D gene: TRBD2
J gene: TRBJ2-2
CDR3 protein: CASSLGTSRAGELFF
CDR3 DNA: TGTGCCAGCAGCTTGGGGACTAGCAGAGCCGGGGAGCTGTTTTTT

clone size: -
V gene: TRBV9
D gene: -
J gene: TRBJ1-1
CDR3 protein: CASSVGSVNTEAFF
CDR3 DNA: TGTGCCAGCAGCGTAGGTTCGGTTAACACTGAAGCTTTCTTT

clone size: once
V gene: TRBV7-3
D gene: -
J gene: TRBJ2-7
CDR3 protein: CASSPEGGSSPSYEQYF
CDR3 DNA: TGTGCCAGCAGCCCAGAGGGCGGGTCGTCCCCCTCCTACGAGCAGTACTTC

clone size: -
V gene: TRBV9
D gene: TRBD1
J gene: TRBJ1-2
CDR3 protein: CASSAPGGLGGYTF
CDR3 DNA: TGTGCCAGCAGCGCGCCAGGGGGTTTGGGTGGCTACACCTTC

clone size: once
V gene: TRBV7-2
D gene: TRBD1
J gene: TRBJ2-1
CDR3 protein: CASSSRQGSHYNEQFF
CDR3 DNA: TGTGCCAGCAGCTCCAGACAGGGTTCCCACTACAATGAGCAGTTCTTC

clone size: -
V gene: TRBV7-6
D gene: TRBD1
J gene: TRBJ1-4
CDR3 protein: CASSFGDRGTNEKLFF
CDR3 DNA: TGTGCCAGCAGCTTTGGGGACAGGGGAACTAATGAAAAACTGTTTTTT